The 15 T cell receptor beta chains listed next were all sequenced from one sample in a study of blood T cell repertoires in COVID-19. Sequencing used immunoSEQ multiplex PCR; TCRdb keeps in-frame clones, though not all of them. The repertoire holds 210,000 or so clones, with roughly nine tenths as singletons. Sequenced: peripheral blood. These receptors were obtained from a woman aged 18-35 years who had recovered from COVID-19.

The gene calls are TRBV3-1 (or the pseudogene TRBV3-2) and TRBJ1-2; D is uncertain. Germline CDR1 reads LGHDT; CDR2 reads YNNKEL (reference sequence). The ends were cut back, 5 bases at V and 0 bases at J, with 10 bases in the middle. The CDR3 is 14 residues long. The CDR3 loop is CASSFKLANYGYTF. DNA for the CDR3: TGTGCCAGCAGCTTTAAATTAGCTAACTATGGCTACACCTTC.

This clone was seen only once. The V gene is TRBV29-1, the J gene TRBJ2-1, with 8 bases that match TRBD2. Germline CDR1 and CDR2: SQVTM and ANQGSEA. This CDR3 is 14 amino acids long. Unmatched junction bases numbered 7, after V lost 7 bases and J lost 2 bases. The CDR3, as DNA: TGCAGCGCCGCTCCGGGACTAGCCTACAATGAGCAGTTCTTC. Protein product: CSAAPGLAYNEQFF.

The V call is TRBV6-2 or TRBV6-3, the J call TRBJ2-7; a weak D match, TRBD1 (6 bases). Trimming took off 6 bases at V and 5 bases at J, with 17 bases between the two ends. CDR3 length: 14 amino acids. Germline-derived CDR1 and CDR2 are MNHEY and SVGEGT. CDR3 amino acids: CASSPTGIRNEQYF. The DNA for the CDR3 is TGTGCCAGCAGCCCCACAGGGATAAGGAACGAGCAGTACTTC.

V and J are TRBV7-2 and TRBJ1-4; D might be TRBD1 (5 bases). The V gene's germline CDR1 is SGHTA and CDR2 FQGNSA. V shed 5 bases and J shed 3 bases, with 13 bases lying between them. CDR3 size: 15 residues. The CDR3 nucleotides read TGTGCCAGCAGCCCTAGACTAGGGGCTAATGAAAAACTGTTTTTT. This gives the protein CASSPRLGANEKLFF.

This chain joins TRBV10-2 and TRBJ2-5, with 14 nucleotides matching TRBD2. Germline V gives CDR1 WSHSY, CDR2 SAAADI. This CDR3 is built from 16 residues. Trimming took 6 bases from V and 5 from J; bases not matched to a gene: 8. CDR3 amino acids: CASSPTSGRAWETQYF. The CDR3 nucleotides are TGCGCCAGCAGCCCGACTAGCGGGAGGGCCTGGGAGACCCAGTACTTC.

The rearrangement joins TRBV9 to TRBJ2-2; 7 bases align to TRBD2. With 3 bases clipped from V and 6 bases from J, the junction kept 8 bases outside the gene matches. The germline V gene has CDR1 SGDLS and CDR2 YYNGEE. The CDR3 runs to 15 residues. The CDR3 protein is CASSGWGTMAGELFF. As DNA, the CDR3 is TGTGCCAGCAGCGGATGGGGGACTATGGCCGGGGAGCTGTTTTTT. Complete variable domain (other parts from reference TRBV9 and TRBJ2-2): DSGVTQTPKHLITATGQRVTLRCSPRSGDLSVYWYQQSLDQGLQFLIQYYNGEERAKGNILERFSAQQFPDLHSELNLSSLELGDSALYFCASSGWGTMAGELFFGEGSRLTVL.

The J gene is TRBJ2-5, the V gene TRBV7-2, with 16 positions matching TRBD2. The trim removed 5 bases at V and 4 bases at J, leaving 4 bases unmatched. The germline V gene encodes CDR1 SGHTA and CDR2 FQGNSA. CDR3 length equals 16 residues. CDR3 coding DNA: TGTGCCAGCAGCGGGACTAGCGGGAGGGCCCGAGAGACCCAGTACTTC. It yields the protein CASSGTSGRARETQYF.

This sequence joins TRBV5-6 and TRBJ1-1, with 7 bases lining up with TRBD1. The CDR3 runs to 16 residues. CDR1 is SGHDT and CDR2 is YYEEEE in the germline V gene. V trimming: 5 bases; J trimming: 0 bases; junction bases outside the gene matches: 10. The CDR3 nucleotides read TGTGCCAGCAGGACACAGGCGACAGGGATGAACACTGAAGCTTTCTTT. Its translation: CASRTQATGMNTEAFF.

The chain joins TRBV7-9 to TRBJ2-7, with 9 bases matching TRBD1. Trimming at V came to 3 bases and at J to 1 base, leaving 4 bases not matched to a gene. The CDR3 is made up of 15 amino acids. Germline values: CDR1 SEHNR, CDR2 FQNEAQ (reference sequence). CDR3 nucleotides: TGTGCCAGCAGCTTCGGGACAGGGCAATCCTACGAGCAGTACTTC. Its protein is CASSFGTGQSYEQYF.

This chain uses TRBV29-1 with TRBJ1-5, with TRBD1 identical over 10 bases. J lost 2 bases, V lost 7 bases, and 8 bases had no gene match. This CDR3 has 15 residues. The germline CDR1 and CDR2 sequences are SQVTM and ANQGSEA. The CDR3 loop is CSATTGGNGNQPQHF. The CDR3 nucleotides are TGCAGCGCCACGACAGGGGGCAATGGCAATCAGCCCCAGCATTTT.

The chain joins TRBV5-1 to TRBJ2-6; a weak D match, TRBD1 (6 bases). V was clipped by 0 bases and J by 2 bases, with 9 bases between them. This CDR3 is built from 16 residues. Germline lookup yields CDR1 SGHRS and CDR2 YFSETQ. The CDR3 sequence is CASSLEGVTGANVLTF. As DNA, the CDR3 is TGCGCCAGCAGCTTGGAGGGGGTAACTGGGGCCAACGTCCTGACTTTC.

This chain's CDR3 is CASSQDFATSGSSSYNEQFF. The CDR3 DNA reads TGCGCCAGCAGCCAAGATTTTGCGACTAGCGGGAGCAGCTCCTACAATGAGCAGTTCTTC. The chain carries TRBV4-3 and TRBJ2-1; TRBD2 agrees at 12 bases. Trimming removed 0 bases from V and 0 bases from J; junction bases left unmatched: 9. This CDR3 contains 20 residues. Germline lookup yields CDR1 LGHNA and CDR2 YSLEER.

CDR3 protein: CASSWGPSGSMNEQFF. In nucleotides, the CDR3 is TGCGCCAGCAGCTGGGGTCCTAGCGGGAGTATGAATGAGCAGTTCTTC. V gene TRBV5-1 combines with J gene TRBJ2-1; 10 bases are a match to TRBD2. CDR3 size: 16 residues. Germline-derived CDR1 and CDR2 are SGHRS and YFSETQ. V lost 3 bases and J lost 7; bases outside the gene matches: 10.

The chain recombines TRBV19 with TRBJ1-5; TRBD1 is a possible D gene (6 bases). The V gene's germline CDR1 is LNHDA and CDR2 SQIVND (reference sequence). This CDR3 is built from 13 residues. The ends were cut back, 4 bases at V and 3 bases at J, with 7 bases in the middle. CDR3 amino acids: CASSTGDNQPQHF. As DNA, the CDR3 is TGTGCCAGTAGTACAGGGGACAATCAGCCCCAGCATTTT.

The CDR3 DNA is TGTGCCAGCAGTTCCCGGTTCGCTTCCTACGAGCAGTACTTC. Residues: CASSSRFASYEQYF. The V and J genes are TRBV6-5 and TRBJ2-7; D is undetermined. V lost 4 bases, J lost 1 base, and 11 bases lay in between. CDR3 length: 14 amino acids. Germline CDR1 MNHEY, CDR2 SVGAGI.